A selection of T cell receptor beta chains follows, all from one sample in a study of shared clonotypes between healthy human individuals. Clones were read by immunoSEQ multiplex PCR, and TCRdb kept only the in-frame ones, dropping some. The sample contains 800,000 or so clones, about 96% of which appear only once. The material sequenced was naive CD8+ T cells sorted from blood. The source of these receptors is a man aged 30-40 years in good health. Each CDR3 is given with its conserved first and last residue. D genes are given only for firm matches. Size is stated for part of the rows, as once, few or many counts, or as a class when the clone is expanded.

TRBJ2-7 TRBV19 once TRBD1 TGTGCCAGTAGTGGAGGACAGGGGGCTTACGAGCAGTACTTC CASSGGQGAYEQYF
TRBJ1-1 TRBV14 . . TGTGCCAGCAGCCCGTGGGGGTACTCTGAAGCTTTCTTT CASSPWGYSEAFF
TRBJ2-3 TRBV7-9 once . TGTGCCAGCAGCTGGGGGCCCGCGGATACGCAGTATTTT CASSWGPADTQYF
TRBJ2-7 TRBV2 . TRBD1 TGTGCCAGCAGCCTCGGACAGGGCTACGAGCAGTACTTC CASSLGQGYEQYF
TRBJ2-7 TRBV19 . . TGTGCCAGTAGTATCCCTGGGAATTCCTACGAGCAGTACTTC CASSIPGNSYEQYF
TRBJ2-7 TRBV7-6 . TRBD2 TGTGCCAGCGGACTAGCGGGAGAACGCGAGCAGTACTTC CASGLAGEREQYF
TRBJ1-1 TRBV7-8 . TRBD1 TGTGCCAGCAGCTCTGACAGGGTAGGATGGACTGAAGCTTTCTTT CASSSDRVGWTEAFF
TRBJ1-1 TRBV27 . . TGTGCCAGCAGTTTAGAGCAGACAGGGAACACTGAAGCTTTCTTT CASSLEQTGNTEAFF
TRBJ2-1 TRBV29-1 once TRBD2 TGCAGCGTAACTGGACTAGCGGGAGGTGCGAGCTCCTACAATGAGCAGTTCTTC CSVTGLAGGASSYNEQFF
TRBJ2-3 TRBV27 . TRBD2 TGTGCCAGCAGTTTGCCCCAGGATGGGACTAGCGGGATTGCTTATACGCAGTATTTT CASSLPQDGTSGIAYTQYF
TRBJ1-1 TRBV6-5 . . TGTGCCAGCAGCCAGACGCCAGGCGATCTAAAGGCTTTCTTT CASSQTPGDLKAFF
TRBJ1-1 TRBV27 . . TGTGCCAGCAGTTCAGGACCGTACACTGAAGCTTTCTTT CASSSGPYTEAFF
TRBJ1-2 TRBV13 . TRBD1 TGTGCCAGCAGCTCAGTTCGGACAGGGGAGGGCTACACCTTC CASSSVRTGEGYTF
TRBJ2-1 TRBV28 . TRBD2 TGTGCCAGCAGTTTAACCACTAGCGGGAGCTCCAATGAGCAGTTCTTC CASSLTTSGSSNEQFF
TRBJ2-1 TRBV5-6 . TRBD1 TGTGCCAGCAGCCCCCAGGGGGCCAGCGGGTTTTACAATGAGCAGTTCTTC CASSPQGASGFYNEQFF
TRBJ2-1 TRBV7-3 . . TGTGCCAGCAGCTTAATCCCCACGAACAATGAGCAGTTCTTC CASSLIPTNNEQFF
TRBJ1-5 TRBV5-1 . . TGCGCCAGCAGCTTGATACAGGGTGAAAGCAATCAGCCCCAGCATTTT CASSLIQGESNQPQHF
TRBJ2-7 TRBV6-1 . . TGTGCCAGCAGTGAATTTCGGGGGGCGTCCTACGAGCAGTACTTC CASSEFRGASYEQYF
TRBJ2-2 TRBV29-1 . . TGCAGCGTTGTGGGGGCGAACACCGGGGAGCTGTTTTTT CSVVGANTGELFF
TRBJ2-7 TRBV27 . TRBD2 TGTGCCACCGGACTAGCGGGAGCCTACGAGCAGTACTTC CATGLAGAYEQYF
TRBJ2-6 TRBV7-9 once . TGTGCCAGCAGCTTACTAGTTTCTGGGGCCAACGTCCTGACTTTC CASSLLVSGANVLTF
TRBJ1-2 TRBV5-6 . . TGTGCCAGCAGCTTTTTGCGGACACAGTATGGCTACACCTTC CASSFLRTQYGYTF
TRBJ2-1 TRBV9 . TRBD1 TGTGCCAGCAGCACAGACAGGGGTGATACGTTCTTC CASSTDRGDTFF